This T cell receptor (beta chain) was captured by sequencing in a study of identical twins. Addition of a universal primer site occurred through template switching, and cDNA carried unique molecular identifiers. TCRdb re-derived calls from the 5' RACE reads in MiXCR, one entry per CDR3 protein. The data contain 1,800,000 or so distinct CDR3 sequences, less than 40% of them singletons. Study findings and constraints: Shared out-of-frame alpha sequences (those common to twins) showed excess low generation probability.

Every sampled donor was Caucasian and healthy. About this clonotype: Its antigen is still unknown.

Germline assignment: CDR1 SGHRS and CDR2 YFSETQ. This CDR3 has 13 amino acids. V lost 4 bases, J lost 6 bases, and 13 bases lay in between. What was sequenced was cord blood. V is TRBV5-1 and J is TRBJ1-2; D unresolved. This receptor was identified in a newborn girl in good health. The CDR3 loop is CASSPVSPNGYTF. The CDR3 nucleotides read TGCGCCAGCAGCCCCGTAAGTCCAAATGGCTACACCTTC.